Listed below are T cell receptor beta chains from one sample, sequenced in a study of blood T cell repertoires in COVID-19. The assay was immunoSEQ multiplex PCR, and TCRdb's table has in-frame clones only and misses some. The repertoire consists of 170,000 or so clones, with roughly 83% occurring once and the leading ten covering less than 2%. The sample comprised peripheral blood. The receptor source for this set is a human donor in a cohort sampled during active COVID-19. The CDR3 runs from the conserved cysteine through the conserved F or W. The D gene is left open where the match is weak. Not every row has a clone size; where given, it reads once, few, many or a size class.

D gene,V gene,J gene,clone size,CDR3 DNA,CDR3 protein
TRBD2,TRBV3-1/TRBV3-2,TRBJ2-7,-,TGTGCCAGCAGCCAAGAGGGGGTCGGGAGGGCCTGGGAGCAGTACTTC,CASSQEGVGRAWEQYF
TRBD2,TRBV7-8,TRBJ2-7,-,TGTGCCAGCAGCCCGGGACTAGCGGGGGTTGCCGAGCAGTACTTC,CASSPGLAGVAEQYF
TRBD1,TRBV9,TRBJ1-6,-,TGTGCCAGCAGCGTAGGAGGGGGCTCGGGTAATTCACCCCTCCACTTT,CASSVGGGSGNSPLHF
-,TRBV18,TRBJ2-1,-,TGTGCCAGTTCACCCGGGGAGAACAATGAGCAGTTCTTC,CASSPGENNEQFF
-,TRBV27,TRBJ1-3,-,TGTGCCAGCAGTTTTTTGGCCAACACCATATATTTT,CASSFLANTIYF
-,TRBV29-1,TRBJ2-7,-,TGCAGCGTTGCCTCGACTCAGGGCAACGAGCAGTACTTC,CSVASTQGNEQYF
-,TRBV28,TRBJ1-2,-,TGTGCCAGCAGCCTCGACAGTAACTATGGCTACACCTTC,CASSLDSNYGYTF
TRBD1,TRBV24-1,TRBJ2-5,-,TGTGCCACCAGCCCCGGGACAGGGCAAGAGACCCAGTACTTC,CATSPGTGQETQYF
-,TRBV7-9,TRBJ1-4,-,TGTGCCAGCAGCTTAGGTCAGGGGAGCGAAAAACTGTTTTTT,CASSLGQGSEKLFF
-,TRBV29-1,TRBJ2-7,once,TGCAGCGTTGGCCCGGGGAGGTCTGGGGAGCAGTACTTC,CSVGPGRSGEQYF
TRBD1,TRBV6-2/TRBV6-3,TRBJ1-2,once,TGTGCCAGCAGCCCAACGACAGGGGCGTTTAACTATGGCTACACCTTC,CASSPTTGAFNYGYTF
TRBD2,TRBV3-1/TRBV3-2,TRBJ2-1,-,TGTGCCAGCAGCCAAGATAGTTGGGGGACTAGCGGGGCAGAAAGTGAGCAGTTCTTC,CASSQDSWGTSGAESEQFF
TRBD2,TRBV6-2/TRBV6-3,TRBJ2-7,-,TGTGCCAGCAGCCGACTAGCGCCCTTGGGTTACGAGCAGTACTTC,CASSRLAPLGYEQYF
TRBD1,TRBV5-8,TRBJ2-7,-,TGTGCCAGCAGCTTTGGGACAGGGGGAAACGAGCAGTACTTC,CASSFGTGGNEQYF
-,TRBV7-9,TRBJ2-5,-,TGTGCCAGCAGCTTAGATCGGGGGTACCAAGAGACCCAGTACTTC,CASSLDRGYQETQYF
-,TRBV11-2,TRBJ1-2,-,TGTGCCAGCAGCTTAGAATTGGGGGCAGGTGGCTACACCTTC,CASSLELGAGGYTF
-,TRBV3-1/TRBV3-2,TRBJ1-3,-,TGTGCCAGCAGCCAAGATCTCAGCACCATATATTTT,CASSQDLSTIYF
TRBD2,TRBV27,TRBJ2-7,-,TGTGCCAGCAGTTTGGGGACTAGCGGCGAGCAGTACTTC,CASSLGTSGEQYF
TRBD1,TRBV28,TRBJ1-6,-,TGTGCCAGCAGTTCCCGCGGACAGGGGATTTCACCCCTCCACTTT,CASSSRGQGISPLHF
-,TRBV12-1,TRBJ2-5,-,TGTGCCAGCAGCTTTGGGCGGTACCAAGAGACCCAGTACTTC,CASSFGRYQETQYF
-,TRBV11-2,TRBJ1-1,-,TGTGCCAGCAGCTTAGAAGGTACAGGTGGCCAGGCTTTCTTT,CASSLEGTGGQAFF
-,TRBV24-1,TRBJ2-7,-,TGTGCCACCAGTGATCTCCGATTCGACAGGAAACCTTCCTACGAGCAGTACTTC,CATSDLRFDRKPSYEQYF
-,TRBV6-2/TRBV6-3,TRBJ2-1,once,TGTGCCAGCAGCTCGGGGACACTCACCTACAATGAGCAGTTCTTC,CASSSGTLTYNEQFF
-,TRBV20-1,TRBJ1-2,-,TGCAGTGGAGAGCCCCCAGGGGGCTACACCTTC,CSGEPPGGYTF
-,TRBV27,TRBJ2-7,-,TGTGCCAGCAGTTTAGGGCTAGCGCCCTACGAGCAGTACTTC,CASSLGLAPYEQYF
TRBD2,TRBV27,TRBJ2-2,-,TGTGCCAGCAGTCTAGCGGGGGGAGTTACCGGGGAGCTGTTTTTT,CASSLAGGVTGELFF
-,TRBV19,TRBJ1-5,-,TGTGCCACGGACGGCGGGGGTCAGCCCCAGCATTTT,CATDGGGQPQHF
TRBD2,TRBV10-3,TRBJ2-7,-,TGTGCCATCAGGGGGACTAGCGACGAGCAGTACTTC,CAIRGTSDEQYF
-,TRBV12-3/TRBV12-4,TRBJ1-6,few,TGTGCCAGCAGTTATGACAAGAGATCACCCCTCCACTTT,CASSYDKRSPLHF
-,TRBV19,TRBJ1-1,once,TGTGCCAGTAGTCCCGGGGGGAGGACTGAAGCTTTCTTT,CASSPGGRTEAFF
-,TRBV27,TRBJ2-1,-,TGTGCCAGCAGTCTCTATGTGGTTGTCGCTAGGAATGAGCAGTTCTTC,CASSLYVVVARNEQFF
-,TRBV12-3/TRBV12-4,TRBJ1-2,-,TGTGCCAGCAGTAGCCCAGGGGCCGGCTACACCTTC,CASSSPGAGYTF
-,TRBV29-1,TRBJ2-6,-,TGCAGCGTTTCCAGGTCTGGGGCCAACGTCCTGACTTTC,CSVSRSGANVLTF
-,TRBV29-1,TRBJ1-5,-,TGCAGCGTTGTGGGAGGGAATCAGCCCCAGCATTTT,CSVVGGNQPQHF
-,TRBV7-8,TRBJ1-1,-,TGTGCCAGCAGCTTTGGGGGGGACACTGAAGCTTTCTTT,CASSFGGDTEAFF
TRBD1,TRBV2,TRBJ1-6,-,TGTGCCAGCAGTCGGGACAGGGGAAATTCACCCCTCCACTTT,CASSRDRGNSPLHF
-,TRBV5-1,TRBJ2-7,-,TGCGCCAGCAACTCTCGCGGCGGCTCGCCCTACGAGCAGTACTTC,CASNSRGGSPYEQYF
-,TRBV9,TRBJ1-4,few,TGTGCCAGCAGCTCTCCGGGGGCTAATGAAAAACTGTTTTTT,CASSSPGANEKLFF
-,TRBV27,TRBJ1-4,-,TGTGCCAGCAGTTTATCGGGGAGGTGGAAGGAAAAACTGTTTTTT,CASSLSGRWKEKLFF
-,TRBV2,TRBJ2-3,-,TGTGCCACCCGGGCAGGGCCCCCAGATACGCAGTATTTT,CATRAGPPDTQYF
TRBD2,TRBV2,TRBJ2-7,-,TGTGCCAGCAGGTACGGGACTAGCGGGGGACAGCAGTACTTC,CASRYGTSGGQQYF
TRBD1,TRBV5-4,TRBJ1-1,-,TGTGCCAGCAGCAAGGGGGACAGACTGAACACTGAAGCTTTCTTT,CASSKGDRLNTEAFF
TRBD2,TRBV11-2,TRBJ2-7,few,TGTGCCAGCAGATCCGGACTAGCGGGGAGCTACGAGCAGTACTTC,CASRSGLAGSYEQYF
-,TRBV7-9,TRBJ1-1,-,TGTGCCAGCAGCTCTCTTTCCAGGTACACTGAAGCTTTCTTT,CASSSLSRYTEAFF
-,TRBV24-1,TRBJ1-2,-,TGTGCCACCAGTGATTCGAGTGGTGGCTACACCTTC,CATSDSSGGYTF
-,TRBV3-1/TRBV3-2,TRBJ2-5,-,TGTGCCAGCAGCCAAGATCGTGTAGGGGAGGACATGAAGACCCAGTACTTC,CASSQDRVGEDMKTQYF